A selection of T cell receptor beta chains follows, all from one sample in a study of cytomegalovirus exposure and HLA in healthy donors. Profiling relied on immunoSEQ multiplex PCR, and the TCRdb table lists in-frame clones only, not all of them. In the table there are 65,000 or so clones, under 95% of which are singletons. Material: PBMCs. Receptors were obtained from a woman in her late teens or twenties in good health and CMV-seronegative. Each CDR3 is given with its conserved first and last residue. D genes are given only for firm matches. Rows give clone size only sometimes, using once, few, many, or a class for an expanded clone.

CDR3 DNA: TGTGCCAGCACGACGGGGACAGAAAAACTGTTTTTT
CDR3 protein: CASTTGTEKLFF
J gene: TRBJ1-4
V gene: TRBV28
clone size: NA
D gene: NA

CDR3 DNA: TGTGCCAGCCAACCTAGCGGGGGAAACAATGAGCAGTTCTTC
CDR3 protein: CASQPSGGNNEQFF
J gene: TRBJ2-1
V gene: TRBV9
clone size: NA
D gene: TRBD2

CDR3 DNA: TGTGCCAGCAGCTCCCCCCGGGCCCGGCGGGACAATGAGCAGTTCTTC
CDR3 protein: CASSSPRARRDNEQFF
J gene: TRBJ2-1
V gene: TRBV11-3
clone size: NA
D gene: NA

CDR3 DNA: TGTGCCAGCAGCCAAGGGGTTAGCGGGGACGACGACGAGCAGTACTTC
CDR3 protein: CASSQGVSGDDDEQYF
J gene: TRBJ2-7
V gene: TRBV4-2
clone size: NA
D gene: TRBD2

CDR3 DNA: TGTGCCAGCAGCGGCCGGGAGCACACTGAAGCTTTCTTT
CDR3 protein: CASSGREHTEAFF
J gene: TRBJ1-1
V gene: TRBV9
clone size: NA
D gene: NA

CDR3 DNA: TGCGCCAGCAGCTTGAGGGGGCGCGGGGATGGCTACACCTTC
CDR3 protein: CASSLRGRGDGYTF
J gene: TRBJ1-2
V gene: TRBV5-1
clone size: NA
D gene: TRBD1

CDR3 DNA: TGTGCCAGCAGCGCGGGACAGAACACTGAAGCTTTCTTT
CDR3 protein: CASSAGQNTEAFF
J gene: TRBJ1-1
V gene: TRBV9
clone size: few
D gene: NA

CDR3 DNA: TGTGCCAGCAGCCACACGACAGGGTCCGACGAGCAGTACTTC
CDR3 protein: CASSHTTGSDEQYF
J gene: TRBJ2-7
V gene: TRBV28
clone size: NA
D gene: TRBD1

CDR3 DNA: TGTGCCAGCAGCCAGGGCGGAGGGGGAGGGGAGACCCAGTACTTC
CDR3 protein: CASSQGGGGGETQYF
J gene: TRBJ2-5
V gene: TRBV6-6
clone size: NA
D gene: NA

CDR3 DNA: TGTGCCAGTAGTATGAGCGGGAGGCCCTTCGGGGAGACCCAGTACTTC
CDR3 protein: CASSMSGRPFGETQYF
J gene: TRBJ2-5
V gene: TRBV19
clone size: NA
D gene: TRBD2

CDR3 DNA: TGCGCCAGCAGCCAAGAGCCACTAGCGGGGGGCTGGGGGGGAGATACGCAGTATTTT
CDR3 protein: CASSQEPLAGGWGGDTQYF
J gene: TRBJ2-3
V gene: TRBV4-1
clone size: NA
D gene: TRBD2

CDR3 DNA: TGTGCCAGCAGCTTGCCGGGGGCCTACGAGCAGTACTTC
CDR3 protein: CASSLPGAYEQYF
J gene: TRBJ2-7
V gene: TRBV5-6
clone size: NA
D gene: NA

CDR3 DNA: TGTGCCAGCAGCTTAGATTCTACAGGAATCTACGAGCAGTACTTC
CDR3 protein: CASSLDSTGIYEQYF
J gene: TRBJ2-7
V gene: TRBV11-2
clone size: NA
D gene: NA

CDR3 DNA: TGTGCCAGCAGTGTAGGGGGCGCCAGGGAGACCCAGTACTTC
CDR3 protein: CASSVGGARETQYF
J gene: TRBJ2-5
V gene: TRBV25-1
clone size: once
D gene: TRBD1

CDR3 DNA: TGTGCCAGCAGCTTAGAGGGAGGGTACAATGAGCAGTTCTTC
CDR3 protein: CASSLEGGYNEQFF
J gene: TRBJ2-1
V gene: TRBV11-2
clone size: NA
D gene: TRBD2

CDR3 DNA: TGTGCCAGCAGTGAGGGCCAGGGGCGGCCCGGGGAGCTGTTTTTT
CDR3 protein: CASSEGQGRPGELFF
J gene: TRBJ2-2
V gene: TRBV2
clone size: NA
D gene: NA

CDR3 DNA: TGTGCCTGGAGTGGAACCGGGACTAGCGGCACCGGGGAGCTGTTTTTT
CDR3 protein: CAWSGTGTSGTGELFF
J gene: TRBJ2-2
V gene: TRBV30
clone size: NA
D gene: TRBD2

CDR3 DNA: TGTGCCAGTAGCCAAAGGGGACACTTATCGGAGCATTTT
CDR3 protein: CASSQRGHLSEHF
J gene: TRBJ1-5
V gene: TRBV19
clone size: few
D gene: NA

CDR3 DNA: TGCGCCAGCAGCCGGGAGGGGGATGGGGCCAACGTCCTGACTTTC
CDR3 protein: CASSREGDGANVLTF
J gene: TRBJ2-6
V gene: TRBV4-3
clone size: once
D gene: NA

CDR3 DNA: TGCGCCAGCAGCCAAGGAGCAGGACAGTTTACGGAGCAGTTCTTC
CDR3 protein: CASSQGAGQFTEQFF
J gene: TRBJ2-1
V gene: TRBV4-3
clone size: NA
D gene: NA

CDR3 DNA: TGTGCCAGCAGTGACTCGGCTAGCGGAAACAATGAGCAGTTCTTC
CDR3 protein: CASSDSASGNNEQFF
J gene: TRBJ2-1
V gene: TRBV6-4
clone size: NA
D gene: TRBD2

CDR3 DNA: TGTGCCAGCAGCCCCCCCCATACAGCCGAAGATGGCTACACCTTC
CDR3 protein: CASSPPHTAEDGYTF
J gene: TRBJ1-2
V gene: TRBV7-9
clone size: NA
D gene: NA

CDR3 DNA: TGTGCCAGCAGCTTATCCCAGGGAGCTTTCTTT
CDR3 protein: CASSLSQGAFF
J gene: TRBJ1-1
V gene: TRBV11-2
clone size: NA
D gene: NA

CDR3 DNA: TGCAGCGTAGAGTACAATGAGCAGTTCTTC
CDR3 protein: CSVEYNEQFF
J gene: TRBJ2-1
V gene: TRBV29-1
clone size: NA
D gene: NA

CDR3 DNA: TGTGCCAGCAGTAGCCGGAGGGTCCCCAATCAGCCCCAGCATTTT
CDR3 protein: CASSSRRVPNQPQHF
J gene: TRBJ1-5
V gene: TRBV27
clone size: NA
D gene: NA

CDR3 DNA: TGTGCCAGCAGCCAGGGATTTCCCAGGGGGCAAGAGACCCAGTACTTC
CDR3 protein: CASSQGFPRGQETQYF
J gene: TRBJ2-5
V gene: TRBV14
clone size: NA
D gene: TRBD1